This T cell receptor beta chain was sequenced in a study of blood T cell repertoires in COVID-19. The germline V gene has CDR1 SNHLY and CDR2 FYNNEI. Germline trimming cut 8 bases from V and 1 base from J; bases unmatched to any gene: 7. The length of the CDR3 is 15 residues. Generated by immunoSEQ multiplex PCR, the TCRdb table keeps only in-frame clones and is missing some. This table has 250,000 to 300,000 clones, about 90% appearing once. The sequence was obtained from a woman aged 55-70 years with COVID-19, enrolled during active disease. The material sequenced was peripheral blood. This chain joins TRBV2 and TRBJ1-5; 8 bases agree with TRBD1. CDR3 sequence (DNA): TGTGCCAGCGGTGGACAGGGACCGAGCAATCAGCCCCAGCATTTT. Translated, it gives CASGGQGPSNQPQHF.